These 28 T cell receptor beta chains originate from one sample sequenced in a study of cytomegalovirus exposure and HLA in healthy donors (dated by TCRdb to between 2016 and 2019). The library was produced with the immunoSEQ multiplex PCR assay. For the multiplex PCR, a mixture combining 60 forward primers for TCR Vbeta segments and 13 reverse primers for TCR Jbeta segments was used. Drawn from immuneACCESS, this table holds only the in-frame rearrangements with V and J called that TCRdb kept. Clones are partly lost; checked studies trace under half to an unresolved V gene and leave the rest unexplained. The sample table holds under 200,000 clones, of which 80% were seen once. Together, the top ten hold 4.5% to 6% of the sample. The sequenced sample was PBMCs. These receptors were obtained from a man aged 35-49 years in good health and CMV-seronegative.

The chain uses TRBV15 and TRBJ2-3; D unresolved. V lost 0 bases to trimming and J lost 4 bases, with 5 bases between them. This CDR3 has 13 amino acids. Germline CDR1 LNHNV, CDR2 YYDKDF (reference sequence). This chain's CDR3 is CATSREGADTQYF. Written as DNA, the CDR3 is TGTGCCACCAGCAGAGAGGGCGCAGATACGCAGTATTTT.

The gene calls are TRBV29-1 and TRBJ2-1; the match to TRBD2 covers 8 bases. J gave up 3 bases and V 7 bases, and 11 bases lay outside the gene matches. Germline V CDR1 and CDR2: SQVTM, ANQGSEA. CDR3 length: 15 residues. CDR3 nucleotides: TGCAGCGGGAGGGGTAGCGGGAACTTCTACAATGAGCAGTTCTTC. Protein: CSGRGSGNFYNEQFF.

The CDR3 sequence: CASSLAGGQGLQPQHF. DNA of the CDR3: TGTGCCAGCAGCTTAGCGGGAGGACAGGGTTTGCAGCCCCAGCATTTT. V gene TRBV7-8 combines with J gene TRBJ1-5; 8 nucleotides match TRBD1. Looked up from germline, CDR1 is SGHVS and CDR2 is FQNEAQ. The CDR3 runs to 16 residues. J was trimmed by 7 bases and V by 0 bases; bases with no gene match: 8.

J is TRBJ2-5 and V is TRBV5-4; D is possibly TRBD2 (6 bases). The ends were cut back, 0 bases at V and 2 bases at J, with 14 bases in the middle. Per germline, CDR1 SGHNT and CDR2 YYREEE (reference sequence). The CDR3 covers 16 residues. CDR3 in amino acids: CASSLAPGLTQETQYF. CDR3 nucleotides: TGTGCCAGCAGCTTGGCCCCAGGACTAACTCAAGAGACCCAGTACTTC.

This sequence joins TRBV6-1 and TRBJ1-5; D is unclear. There are 14 residues in the CDR3. V lost 3 bases and J 7 bases, leaving 13 bases between the germline ends. Germline CDR1 MNHNS, CDR2 SASEGT. Written as DNA, the CDR3 is TGTGCCAGCAGTGATAGCGGGCGAAGGCAGCCCCAGCATTTT. Residues: CASSDSGRRQPQHF.

The rearrangement links TRBV2 to TRBJ1-1, with 7 bases identical to TRBD1. The CDR3 spans 13 residues. Germline CDR1 is SNHLY and CDR2 is FYNNEI. With 6 bases clipped from V and 5 bases from J, the junction kept 6 bases outside the gene matches. CDR3 amino acids: CASRATGLTEAFF. The CDR3 nucleotides read TGTGCCAGCAGGGCGACAGGGTTGACTGAAGCTTTCTTT.

V gene TRBV11-3 combines with J gene TRBJ2-7; a weak D match, TRBD1 (5 bases). The CDR3 covers 13 residues. V lost 6 bases to trimming and J lost 9 bases, with 18 bases between them. Germline V gene lookup returns CDR1 SGHNT and CDR2 YENEEA. CDR3 in amino acids: CASRRDTGSLQYF. As DNA, the CDR3 is TGTGCCAGCAGAAGGGATACAGGTTCTCTGCAGTACTTC. The complete variable domain, with remaining parts taken from reference TRBV11-3 and TRBJ2-7, reads EAGVVQSPRYKIIEKKQPVAFWCNPISGHNTLYWYLQNLGQGPELLIRYENEEAVDDSQLPKDRFSAERLKGVDSTLKIQPAELGDSAVYLCASRRDTGSLQYFGPGTRLTVT.

This chain connects TRBV13 to TRBJ2-1; 7 bases line up with TRBD1. V gave up 1 base and J gave up 2 bases; unmatched junction bases: 2. Germline CDR1 is PRHDT and CDR2 is FYEKMQ (reference sequence). The CDR3 is made up of 15 amino acids. The CDR3 DNA reads as TGTGCCAGCAGCTTAGAGGGGGCGGCCTACAATGAGCAGTTCTTC. It encodes CASSLEGAAYNEQFF.

The chain uses TRBV13 and TRBJ2-2; possibly TRBD1 for D (5 bases). CDR1 and CDR2 from the germline V gene are PRHDT and FYEKMQ (reference sequence). The V gene lost 4 bases and the J gene lost 6 bases, with 18 bases spanning the gap. The CDR3 has 16 amino acids. The CDR3 bases are TGTGCCAGCAGCTCATCCAGGGAATTTGGGGCCGGGGAGCTGTTTTTT. This sequence encodes CASSSSREFGAGELFF.

The J gene is TRBJ1-3, the V gene TRBV5-1; 7 bases line up with TRBD1. This CDR3 has 16 amino acids. Germline V gene lookup returns CDR1 SGHRS and CDR2 YFSETQ. J was trimmed by 3 bases and V by 2 bases; bases with no gene match: 8. CDR3 residues: CASSLSTGTGGNTIYF. In DNA, the CDR3 is TGCGCCAGCAGCTTATCGACAGGGACGGGTGGAAACACCATATATTTT.

This clone was detected only once. The chain uses TRBV4-3 and TRBJ2-7, with D perhaps TRBD1 (5 bases). CDR3 length: 16 amino acids. Per germline, CDR1 LGHNA and CDR2 YSLEER. V lost 0 bases to trimming and J lost 2 bases, with 14 bases between them. DNA for the CDR3: TGCGCCAGCAGCCAAGAAGGGGCAGGGAAGCCCTACGAGCAGTACTTC. It is translated as CASSQEGAGKPYEQYF.

This clone was seen once. The J gene is TRBJ2-3, the V gene TRBV4-3; the D is unclear. Between the trimmed V and J ends, which lost 0 bases and 1 base, there was a span of 11 bases. This CDR3 is built from 16 residues. Germline V gives CDR1 LGHNA, CDR2 YSLEER. The CDR3 nucleotides are TGCGCCAGCAGCCAAGAGCGGAGCTTCCGCACAGATACGCAGTATTTT. Translating gives CASSQERSFRTDTQYF.

Note on this clone: Other DNA sequences in this sample translate to the same CDR3. This chain connects TRBV7-2 to TRBJ1-1; 7 bases are shared with TRBD1. J lost 1 base, V lost 5 bases, and 1 base had no gene match. Per the germline V gene, CDR1 is SGHTA and CDR2 is FQGNSA. The CDR3 runs to 13 residues. The CDR3 spells CASSRQGNTEAFF. In nucleotides, the CDR3 is TGTGCCAGCAGCCGACAGGGGAACACTGAAGCTTTCTTT. Supplemented by reference TRBV7-2 and TRBJ1-1, the full variable domain reads GAGVSQSPSNKVTEKGKDVELRCDPISGHTALYWYRQSLGQGLEFLIYFQGNSAPDKSGLPSDRFSAERTGGSVSTLTIQRTQQEDSAVYLCASSRQGNTEAFFGQGTRLTVV.

V is TRBV14 and J is TRBJ2-7; 13 bases fit TRBD2. V was clipped by 5 bases and J by 6 bases; unmatched bases: 7. CDR1 and CDR2 from the germline V gene are SGHDN and FVKESK. There are 15 residues in the CDR3. The CDR3 sequence is CASSAWGLAGFEQYF. The CDR3 DNA reads TGTGCCAGCAGCGCCTGGGGACTAGCGGGGTTCGAGCAGTACTTC.

The J gene is TRBJ2-3, the V gene TRBV9; 11 bases fit TRBD2. The germline V gene has CDR1 SGDLS and CDR2 YYNGEE. The CDR3 runs 14 residues. J was trimmed by 5 bases and V by 3 bases; bases with no gene match: 2. The CDR3 nucleotides read TGTGCCAGCAGCGCTAGCGGGGGGCGAGATACGCAGTATTTT. This translates into CASSASGGRDTQYF.

The chain is built from TRBV19 and TRBJ2-7; D is perhaps TRBD1 (6 bases). This CDR3 has 14 amino acids. The V gene's germline CDR1 is LNHDA and CDR2 SQIVND (reference sequence). V gave up 4 bases and J gave up 1 base, with 11 bases separating them. The DNA of the CDR3 is TGTGCCAGTAGTAGGCAGGGGAGTTCCTACGAGCAGTACTTC. It translates to CASSRQGSSYEQYF. Full variable domain (rest looked up from reference TRBV19 and TRBJ2-7): DGGITQSPKYLFRKEGQNVTLSCEQNLNHDAMYWYRQDPGQGLRLIYYSQIVNDFQKGDIAEGYSVSREKKESFPLTVTSAQKNPTAFYLCASSRQGSSYEQYFGPGTRLTVT.

This sequence joins TRBV7-2 and TRBJ1-6; 10 positions match TRBD1. The V gene end was trimmed by 5 bases and the J gene end by 9 bases; junction bases not matched to a gene: 10. CDR1 and CDR2 from the germline V gene are SGHTA and FQGNSA. The CDR3 has 16 amino acids. CDR3: CASSVGDRGWSSPLHF. In DNA, the CDR3 is TGTGCCAGCAGCGTAGGGGACAGGGGCTGGAGTTCACCCCTCCACTTT.

This chain connects TRBV7-2 to TRBJ1-1; 7 nucleotides match TRBD1. The trim removed 5 bases at V and 11 bases at J, leaving 17 bases unmatched. The V gene's germline CDR1 is SGHTA and CDR2 FQGNSA. The length of the CDR3 is 15 residues. CDR3 nucleotide sequence: TGTGCCAGCAGCCCGGGGGGGAGGGGGCCGGCCATCGCTTTCTTT. This gives the protein CASSPGGRGPAIAFF. Using reference TRBV7-2 and TRBJ1-1 for the parts outside the CDR3, the full variable domain is GAGVSQSPSNKVTEKGKDVELRCDPISGHTALYWYRQSLGQGLEFLIYFQGNSAPDKSGLPSDRFSAERTGGSVSTLTIQRTQQEDSAVYLCASSPGGRGPAIAFFGQGTRLTVV.

This chain joins TRBV7-2 and TRBJ1-2; D unclear. This CDR3 contains 14 residues. Between the trimmed V and J ends, which lost 1 base and 2 bases, there was a span of 8 bases. Germline values: CDR1 SGHTA, CDR2 FQGNSA. CDR3 residues: CASSLVLRNYGYTF. In DNA form, the CDR3 reads TGTGCCAGCAGCTTAGTCCTGAGGAACTATGGCTACACCTTC.

A few counts support this clone. The V and J genes are TRBV19 and TRBJ2-7, with TRBD2 matching 13 bases. This CDR3 contains 14 residues. V trimming: 5 bases; J trimming: 10 bases; junction bases outside the gene matches: 8. Germline assignment: CDR1 LNHDA and CDR2 SQIVND (reference sequence). CDR3 coding DNA: TGTGCCAGTAGTCACGGACTAGCGGGGGACGGACAGTACTTC. Translating it yields CASSHGLAGDGQYF.

The chain employs TRBV27 and TRBJ1-5; perhaps TRBD1 as D (6 bases). V lost 6 bases, J lost 7 bases, and 16 bases lay in between. The CDR3 sequence is 14 residues long. Looked up from germline, CDR1 is MNHEY and CDR2 is SMNVEV (reference sequence). For the CDR3, the DNA is TGTGCCAGCAGAGACAGGTCTAGGTCGCAGCCCCAGCATTTT. Protein product: CASRDRSRSQPQHF.

The chain's CDR3 is CASSLGGFRQGEGEQFF. CDR3 DNA: TGCGCCAGCAGCTTGGGGGGGTTTAGACAGGGTGAAGGTGAGCAGTTCTTC. The genes are TRBV5-1 and TRBJ2-1, with 7 bases that match TRBD1. The CDR3 runs 17 residues. CDR1 is SGHRS, CDR2 YFSETQ, per germline. The ends lost 0 bases at V and 9 bases at J; junction bases unmatched: 15.

The gene calls are TRBV7-2 and TRBJ2-3; D may be TRBD2 (6 bases). The germline V gene has CDR1 SGHTA and CDR2 FQGNSA. Trimming stripped 5 bases from V and 6 bases from J, with 18 bases between. The CDR3 has 15 residues. The CDR3 spells CASSLGDFDGDTQYF. In DNA form, the CDR3 reads TGTGCCAGCAGCCTAGGGGACTTCGACGGGGATACGCAGTATTTT.

This clone appeared a few times. The V and J genes are TRBV10-3 and TRBJ2-5, with D tentatively TRBD2 (5 bases). This CDR3 has 15 amino acids. Germline lookup yields CDR1 ENHRY and CDR2 SYGVKD. V was clipped by 2 bases and J by 5 bases, with 15 bases between them. The CDR3 spells CAISEGEIIGETQYF. Here the CDR3 DNA reads TGTGCCATCAGTGAGGGGGAGATTATTGGGGAGACCCAGTACTTC.

With regard to this clone: Different DNA sequences within this sample yield the same CDR3. The chain carries TRBV5-6 and TRBJ1-2; 8 bases align to TRBD1. In germline, CDR1 is SGHDT, CDR2 YYEEEE. V shed 0 bases and J 5 bases; nucleotides not matched to a gene: 0. The CDR3 has 13 residues. CDR3 coding DNA: TGTGCCAGCAGCTTGGACAGGGGGTATGGCTACACCTTC. Translated, it gives CASSLDRGYGYTF.

The CDR3 DNA reads as TGTGCCAGCAGTCAACGACAGCTAGCCAAAAACATTCAGTACTTC. Translation gives CASSQRQLAKNIQYF. The chain has TRBV28 and TRBJ2-4, with a tentative D call TRBD1 (5 bases). Trimming took 5 bases from V and 0 from J, leaving 11 bases between them. Looked up from germline, CDR1 is MDHEN and CDR2 is SYDVKM. The CDR3 has 15 residues.

The chain has TRBV19 and TRBJ2-1; 8 bases align to TRBD2. J gave up 5 bases and V 7 bases, and 4 bases lay outside the gene matches. CDR1 and CDR2 (germline): LNHDA, SQIVND (reference sequence). This CDR3 region has 13 residues. The CDR3 is CASNSGGDNEQFF. The CDR3 coding sequence is TGTGCCAGTAATTCGGGAGGGGACAATGAGCAGTTCTTC.

This sequence joins TRBV5-1 and TRBJ2-1; 11 nucleotides agree with TRBD2. V shed 0 bases, J shed 7 bases, and the junction held 0 bases outside the gene matches. The CDR3 length is 14 residues. Germline V gene lookup returns CDR1 SGHRS and CDR2 YFSETQ. This CDR3 is CASSLGTSGNEQFF. The CDR3 DNA sequence: TGCGCCAGCAGCTTGGGGACTAGCGGGAATGAGCAGTTCTTC.